Shown below are 5 T cell receptor beta chains from a single sample sequenced in a study of cytomegalovirus exposure and HLA in healthy donors. Here immunoSEQ multiplex PCR was the method, and the copy in TCRdb shows in-frame clones only, minus some. The sample holds 120,000 or so clones, approximately 91% seen once. Sequencing used PBMCs. These receptors came from a man aged 18 to 29 in good health and CMV-seropositive.

J is TRBJ1-4 and V is TRBV28; D remains unclear. Germline loops: CDR1 MDHEN, CDR2 SYDVKM. Trimming removed 2 bases from V and 7 bases from J, with 14 bases in between. The CDR3 sequence is 15 residues long. The CDR3 region is CASSLQPGRVEKLFF. In nucleotides, the CDR3 is TGTGCCAGCAGTTTACAGCCAGGCCGAGTTGAAAAACTGTTTTTT.

This chain connects TRBV6-5 to TRBJ1-2; tentatively, D is TRBD1 (6 bases). CDR1 is MNHEY and CDR2 is SVGAGI in the germline V gene. V was pared by 5 bases and J by 6 bases, with 13 bases between. There are 13 residues in the CDR3. The CDR3 bases are TGTGCCAGCAGTCCCAGGGGTTCGGATGGCTACACCTTC. Protein product: CASSPRGSDGYTF.

This chain connects TRBV7-8 to TRBJ2-7, with 9 bases that match TRBD1. V lost 2 bases to trimming and J lost 6 bases; unmatched junction nucleotides: 14. Germline CDR1 SGHVS, CDR2 FQNEAQ. CDR3 length equals 17 residues. The CDR3 here is CASSLNPPGQGPLEQYF. The CDR3 nucleotides are TGTGCCAGCAGCTTAAACCCCCCGGGACAGGGTCCGCTCGAGCAGTACTTC.

The genes are TRBV10-3 and TRBJ2-2; perhaps TRBD2 as D (6 bases). V was clipped by 11 bases and J by 3 bases, with 13 bases between them. The CDR3 length is 13 residues. Germline V lookup: CDR1 ENHRY, CDR2 SYGVKD. The CDR3 protein is CALGDLDTGELFF. Written as DNA, the CDR3 is TGTGCCCTGGGGGACTTGGACACCGGGGAGCTGTTTTTT.

The genes are TRBV7-2 and TRBJ1-2, with TRBD1 identical over 7 bases. The CDR3 covers 17 residues. Germline lookup yields CDR1 SGHTA and CDR2 FQGNSA. Trimming removed 3 bases from V and 7 bases from J; junction bases left unmatched: 17. DNA for the CDR3: TGTGCCAGCAGCTTGTCCCCCCCCGCCACAGGGGTACGTGGCTACACCTTC. Translation gives CASSLSPPATGVRGYTF.